Listed here are 7 T cell receptor beta chains from one sample, sequenced in a study of T cell responses to AZD1222 COVID-19 vaccine. The data were produced by immunoSEQ multiplex PCR, yet TCRdb's version contains in-frame clones alone and is incomplete. The table lists some 150,000 clones, 92% of them singletons, with 4.4% in the top ten. The source was peripheral blood, collected on day 0 of MenACWY control vaccination. These receptors were taken from an adult in good health.

The rearrangement links TRBV3-1 (or the pseudogene TRBV3-2) to TRBJ1-2; possibly TRBD1 for D (5 bases). CDR3 length equals 13 residues. CDR1 is LGHDT and CDR2 is YNNKEL in the germline V gene (reference sequence). V lost 2 bases to trimming and J lost 8 bases, with 12 bases between them. CDR3 bases: TGTGCCAGCAGCCAACGGGGGGGTGCGGGCTACACCTTC. Amino acid sequence: CASSQRGGAGYTF.

This chain links TRBV14 with TRBJ1-1; D unclear. The germline CDR1 and CDR2 sequences are SGHDN and FVKESK. The CDR3 has 13 amino acids. V lost 3 bases and J lost 0, with 5 bases in between. CDR3: CASSQGMNTEAFF. The DNA of the CDR3 is TGTGCCAGCAGCCAGGGGATGAACACTGAAGCTTTCTTT.

This chain connects TRBV4-3 to TRBJ2-1, with 10 bases matching TRBD2. Germline CDR1 LGHNA, CDR2 YSLEER. The CDR3 extends over 19 amino acids. The ends lost 1 base at V and 5 bases at J; junction bases unmatched: 14. The chain's CDR3 is CASSQALAGDFRGNNEQFF. The CDR3 nucleotides are TGCGCCAGCAGCCAAGCCCTAGCGGGAGACTTTCGGGGAAACAATGAGCAGTTCTTC.

The V call is TRBV10-2, the J call TRBJ2-3, with 8 bases fitting TRBD2. J gave up 12 bases and V 4 bases, and 6 bases lay outside the gene matches. The CDR3 consists of 12 residues. Germline V gene sequence: CDR1 WSHSY, CDR2 SAAADI. Here the CDR3 reads CASSVASGYQYF. The DNA of the CDR3 is TGCGCCAGCAGTGTCGCTAGCGGGTATCAGTATTTT.

This clone was seen once. The chain is built from TRBV5-5 and TRBJ2-5, with D hard to call. The V end lost 1 base, the J end lost 5 bases, and 12 bases lay between the germline ends. Looked up from germline, CDR1 is SGHKS and CDR2 is YYEKEE (reference sequence). The CDR3 covers 14 residues. The CDR3 loop reads CASSLWATSETQYF. In DNA, the CDR3 is TGTGCCAGCAGCTTGTGGGCCACGAGTGAGACCCAGTACTTC.

This sequence joins TRBV9 and TRBJ2-5, with a possible D match to TRBD2 (5 bases). V was shortened by 4 bases and J by 4 bases, with 14 bases between the two germline ends. The germline gives CDR1 SGDLS, CDR2 YYNGEE. This CDR3 has 14 amino acids. This CDR3 is CASSTLSGGETQYF. CDR3 DNA: TGTGCCAGCAGCACCCTCTCCGGAGGAGAGACCCAGTACTTC.

This clone has just a few counts. J is TRBJ1-2 and V is TRBV14; the match to TRBD1 covers 10 bases. The CDR3 totals 16 residues. Germline V gene sequence: CDR1 SGHDN, CDR2 FVKESK. V trimming: 1 base; J trimming: 4 bases; junction bases outside the gene matches: 6. The DNA for the CDR3 is TGTGCCAGCAGCCAAGTCGACGGACAGGGGGGCTATGGCTACACCTTC. Protein sequence: CASSQVDGQGGYGYTF.